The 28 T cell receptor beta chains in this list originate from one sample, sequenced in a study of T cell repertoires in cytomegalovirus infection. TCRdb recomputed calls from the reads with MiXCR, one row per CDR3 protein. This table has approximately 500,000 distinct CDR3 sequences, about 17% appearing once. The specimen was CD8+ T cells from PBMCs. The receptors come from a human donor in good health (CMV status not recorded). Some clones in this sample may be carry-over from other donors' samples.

The CDR3 nucleotides are TGTGCCAGCAGCTGGGACAGGTCGGGCGACGAGCAGTACTTC. Translating gives CASSWDRSGDEQYF. The chain recombines TRBV7-8 with TRBJ2-7; the match to TRBD1 covers 8 bases. Germline trimming cut 4 bases from V and 5 bases from J; bases unmatched to any gene: 7. The germline V gene has CDR1 SGHVS and CDR2 FQNEAQ. This CDR3 has 14 amino acids.

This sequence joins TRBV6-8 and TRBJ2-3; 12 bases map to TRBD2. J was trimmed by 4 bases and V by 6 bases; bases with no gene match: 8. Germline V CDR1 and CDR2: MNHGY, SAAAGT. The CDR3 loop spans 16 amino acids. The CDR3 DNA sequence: TGTGCCAGCAGACTTAGACTAGCGGGAGAAGCAGATACGCAGTATTTT. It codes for CASRLRLAGEADTQYF.

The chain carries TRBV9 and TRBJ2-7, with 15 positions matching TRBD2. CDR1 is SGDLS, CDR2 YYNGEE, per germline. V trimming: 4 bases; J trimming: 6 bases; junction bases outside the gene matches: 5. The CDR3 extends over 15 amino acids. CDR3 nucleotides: TGTGCCAGCAGCAGGGGACTAGCGGGAGGATCCGAGCAGTACTTC. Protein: CASSRGLAGGSEQYF. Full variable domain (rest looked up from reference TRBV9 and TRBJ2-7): DSGVTQTPKHLITATGQRVTLRCSPRSGDLSVYWYQQSLDQGLQFLIQYYNGEERAKGNILERFSAQQFPDLHSELNLSSLELGDSALYFCASSRGLAGGSEQYFGPGTRLTVT.

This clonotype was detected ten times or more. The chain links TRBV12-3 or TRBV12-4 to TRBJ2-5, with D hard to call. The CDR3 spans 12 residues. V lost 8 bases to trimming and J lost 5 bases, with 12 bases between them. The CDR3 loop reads CASAGPVETQYF. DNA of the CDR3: TGTGCCAGCGCAGGCCCGGTGGAGACCCAGTACTTC.

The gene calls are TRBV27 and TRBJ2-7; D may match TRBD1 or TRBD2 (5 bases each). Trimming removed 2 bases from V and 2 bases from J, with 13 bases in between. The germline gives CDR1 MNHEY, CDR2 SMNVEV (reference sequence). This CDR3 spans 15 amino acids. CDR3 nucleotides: TGTGCCAGCAGTTTAGTGGGGACGTTAACCTACGAGCAGTACTTC. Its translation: CASSLVGTLTYEQYF.

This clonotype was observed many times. The CDR3 bases are TGTGCCAGCAGTCCACTAGCGGGCCCCCGGACGGGGAATGAGCAGTTCTTC. Translation gives CASSPLAGPRTGNEQFF. The genes are TRBV6-6 and TRBJ2-1; 9 bases match TRBD2. The CDR3 runs 17 residues. Germline trimming cut 5 bases from V and 7 bases from J; bases unmatched to any gene: 15. The germline V gene has CDR1 MNHNY and CDR2 SVGAGI (reference sequence).

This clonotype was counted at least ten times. CDR3 DNA sequence: TGTGCCAGCAGTTTCCCCGAGGGGAACACTGAAGCTTTCTTT. This sequence encodes CASSFPEGNTEAFF. The chain is built from TRBV28 and TRBJ1-1; D is unresolved. This CDR3 has 14 amino acids. Trimming removed 3 bases at V and 1 base at J, with 9 bases between. Germline V CDR1 and CDR2: MDHEN, SYDVKM.

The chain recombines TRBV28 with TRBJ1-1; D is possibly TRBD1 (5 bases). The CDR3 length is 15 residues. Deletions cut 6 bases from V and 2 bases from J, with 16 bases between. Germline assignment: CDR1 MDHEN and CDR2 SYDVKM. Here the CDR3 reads CASRGTARKNTEAFF. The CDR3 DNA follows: TGTGCCAGCAGGGGGACGGCCAGAAAAAACACTGAAGCTTTCTTT.

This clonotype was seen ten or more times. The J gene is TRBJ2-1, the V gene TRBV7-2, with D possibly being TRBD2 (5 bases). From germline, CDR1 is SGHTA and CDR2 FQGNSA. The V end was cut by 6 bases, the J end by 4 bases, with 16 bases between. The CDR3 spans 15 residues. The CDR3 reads CASSINSGTYNEQFF. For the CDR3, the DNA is TGTGCCAGCAGTATTAACAGCGGAACGTACAATGAGCAGTTCTTC. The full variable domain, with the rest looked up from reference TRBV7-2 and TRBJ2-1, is GAGVSQSPSNKVTEKGKDVELRCDPISGHTALYWYRQSLGQGLEFLIYFQGNSAPDKSGLPSDRFSAERTGGSVSTLTIQRTQQEDSAVYLCASSINSGTYNEQFFGPGTRLTVL.

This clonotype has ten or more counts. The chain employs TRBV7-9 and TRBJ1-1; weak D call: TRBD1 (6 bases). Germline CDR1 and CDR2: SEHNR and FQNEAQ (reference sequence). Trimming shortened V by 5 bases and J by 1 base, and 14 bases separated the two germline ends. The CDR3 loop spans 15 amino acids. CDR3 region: CASSPFEGGNTEAFF. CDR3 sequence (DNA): TGTGCCAGCAGCCCCTTCGAGGGGGGGAACACTGAAGCTTTCTTT.

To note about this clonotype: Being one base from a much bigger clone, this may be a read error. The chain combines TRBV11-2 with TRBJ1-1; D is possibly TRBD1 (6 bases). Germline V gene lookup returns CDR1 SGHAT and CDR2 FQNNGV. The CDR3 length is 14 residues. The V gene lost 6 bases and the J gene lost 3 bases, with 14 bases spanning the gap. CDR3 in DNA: TGTGCCAGCAGGAGGGGGGACGCCCACACTGAAGCTTTCTTT. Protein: CASRRGDAHTEAFF.

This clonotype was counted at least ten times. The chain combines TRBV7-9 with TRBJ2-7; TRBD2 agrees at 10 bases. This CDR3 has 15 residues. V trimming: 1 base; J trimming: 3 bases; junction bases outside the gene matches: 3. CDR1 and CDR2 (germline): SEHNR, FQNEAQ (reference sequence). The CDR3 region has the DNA TGTGCCAGCAGCTTAGGGGCTAGCGGGGGCTACGAGCAGTACTTC. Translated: CASSLGASGGYEQYF.

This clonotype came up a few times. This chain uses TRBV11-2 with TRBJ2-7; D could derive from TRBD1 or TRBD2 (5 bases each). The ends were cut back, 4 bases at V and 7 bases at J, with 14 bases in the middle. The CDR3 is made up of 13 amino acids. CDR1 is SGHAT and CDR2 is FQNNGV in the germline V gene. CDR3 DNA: TGTGCCAGCAGCTCGCCCGGGACCCATGAGCAGTACTTC. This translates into CASSSPGTHEQYF.

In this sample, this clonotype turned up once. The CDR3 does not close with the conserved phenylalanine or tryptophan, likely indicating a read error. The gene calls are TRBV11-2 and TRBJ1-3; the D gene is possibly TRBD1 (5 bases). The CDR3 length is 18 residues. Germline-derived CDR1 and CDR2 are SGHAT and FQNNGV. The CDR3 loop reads CASSLYRLMGLAGNTIYL. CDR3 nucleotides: TGTGCTAGCAGCCTATACAGGTTAATGGGACTCGCTGGAAACACCATATATTTA.

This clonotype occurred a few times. The CDR3 is CSARDHGGAWEETQYF. The CDR3 region has the DNA TGCAGTGCTAGAGATCATGGGGGGGCTTGGGAAGAGACCCAGTACTTC. This chain connects TRBV20-1 to TRBJ2-5, with a possible D match to TRBD2 (7 bases). Trimming stripped 0 bases from V and 3 bases from J, with 17 bases between. Germline CDR1 DFQATT, CDR2 SNEGSKA (reference sequence). CDR3 size: 16 residues.

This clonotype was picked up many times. CDR3 protein: CASASSSYNEQFF. The CDR3 DNA sequence: TGTGCCAGTGCTAGCAGCTCCTACAATGAGCAGTTCTTC. The chain couples TRBV19 to TRBJ2-1; tentatively, D is TRBD2 (5 bases). Looked up from germline, CDR1 is LNHDA and CDR2 is SQIVND (reference sequence). The germline V and J ends were trimmed by 8 bases and 0 bases, with 8 bases remaining between them. The CDR3 covers 13 residues.

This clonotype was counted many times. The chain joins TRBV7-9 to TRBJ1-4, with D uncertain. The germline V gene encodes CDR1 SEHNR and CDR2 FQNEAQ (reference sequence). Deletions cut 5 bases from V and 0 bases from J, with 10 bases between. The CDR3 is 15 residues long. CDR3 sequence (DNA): TGTGCCAGCAGCCCGGCGGGTGCAACTAATGAAAAACTGTTTTTT. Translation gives CASSPAGATNEKLFF. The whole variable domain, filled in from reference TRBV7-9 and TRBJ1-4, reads DTGVSQNPRHKITKRGQNVTFRCDPISEHNRLYWYRQTLGQGPEFLTYFQNEAQLEKSRLLSDRFSAERPKGSFSTLEIQRTEQGDSAMYLCASSPAGATNEKLFFGSGTQLSVL.

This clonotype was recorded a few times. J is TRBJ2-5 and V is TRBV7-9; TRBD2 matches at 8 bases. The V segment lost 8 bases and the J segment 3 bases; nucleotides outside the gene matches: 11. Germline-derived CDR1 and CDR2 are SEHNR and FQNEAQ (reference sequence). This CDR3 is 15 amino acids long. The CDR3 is CASSDWREVEETQYF. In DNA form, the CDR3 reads TGTGCCAGCTCTGACTGGCGGGAGGTAGAAGAGACCCAGTACTTC.

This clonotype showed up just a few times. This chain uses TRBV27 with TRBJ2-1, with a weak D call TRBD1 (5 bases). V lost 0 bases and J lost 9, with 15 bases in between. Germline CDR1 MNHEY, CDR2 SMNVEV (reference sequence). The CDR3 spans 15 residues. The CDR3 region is CASSLSGQRWGEQFF. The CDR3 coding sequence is TGTGCCAGCAGTTTATCCGGACAAAGGTGGGGTGAGCAGTTCTTC.

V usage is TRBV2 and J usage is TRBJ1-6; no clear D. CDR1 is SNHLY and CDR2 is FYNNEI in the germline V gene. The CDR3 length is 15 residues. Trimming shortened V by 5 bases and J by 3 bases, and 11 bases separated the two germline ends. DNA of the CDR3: TGTGCCAGCAGTAGCAGTTTTATCTATAATTCACCCCTCCACTTT. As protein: CASSSSFIYNSPLHF. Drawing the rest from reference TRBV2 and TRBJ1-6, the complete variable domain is EPEVTQTPSHQVTQMGQEVILRCVPISNHLYFYWYRQILGQKVEFLVSFYNNEISEKSEIFDDQFSVERPDGSNFTLKIRSTKLEDSAMYFCASSSSFIYNSPLHFGNGTRLTVT.

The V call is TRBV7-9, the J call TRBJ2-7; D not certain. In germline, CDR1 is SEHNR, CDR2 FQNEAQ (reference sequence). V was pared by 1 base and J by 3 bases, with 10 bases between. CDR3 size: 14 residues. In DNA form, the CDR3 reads TGTGCCAGCAGCTTAGTTGGCACCAACTACGAGCAGTACTTC. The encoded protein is CASSLVGTNYEQYF. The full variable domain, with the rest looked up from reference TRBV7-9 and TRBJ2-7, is DTGVSQNPRHKITKRGQNVTFRCDPISEHNRLYWYRQTLGQGPEFLTYFQNEAQLEKSRLLSDRFSAERPKGSFSTLEIQRTEQGDSAMYLCASSLVGTNYEQYFGPGTRLTVT.

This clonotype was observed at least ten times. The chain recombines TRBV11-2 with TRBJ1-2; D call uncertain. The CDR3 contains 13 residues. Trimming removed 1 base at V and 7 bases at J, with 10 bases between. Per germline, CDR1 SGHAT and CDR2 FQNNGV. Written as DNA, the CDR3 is TGTGCCAGCAGCTTAGCGGAAACGGGTGGCTACACCTTC. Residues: CASSLAETGGYTF.

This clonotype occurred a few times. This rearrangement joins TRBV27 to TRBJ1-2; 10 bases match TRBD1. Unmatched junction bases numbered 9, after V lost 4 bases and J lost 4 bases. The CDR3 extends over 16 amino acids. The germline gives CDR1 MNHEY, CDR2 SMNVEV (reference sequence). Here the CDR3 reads CASSSFRTGGLYGYTF. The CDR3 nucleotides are TGTGCCAGCAGTTCGTTCCGGACAGGGGGGCTCTATGGCTACACCTTC.

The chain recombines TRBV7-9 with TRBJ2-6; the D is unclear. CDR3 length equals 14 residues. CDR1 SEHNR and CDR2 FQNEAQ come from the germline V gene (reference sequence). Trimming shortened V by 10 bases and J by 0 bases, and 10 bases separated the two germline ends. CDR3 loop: CANPQDSGANVLTF. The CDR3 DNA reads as TGTGCCAACCCGCAGGACTCTGGGGCCAACGTCCTGACTTTC.

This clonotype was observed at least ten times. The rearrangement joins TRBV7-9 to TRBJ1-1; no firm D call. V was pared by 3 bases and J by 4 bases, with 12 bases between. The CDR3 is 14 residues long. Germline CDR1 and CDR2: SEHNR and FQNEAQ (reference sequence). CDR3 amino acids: CASSFPARATEAFF. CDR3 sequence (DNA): TGTGCCAGCAGCTTCCCTGCGAGGGCCACTGAAGCTTTCTTT.

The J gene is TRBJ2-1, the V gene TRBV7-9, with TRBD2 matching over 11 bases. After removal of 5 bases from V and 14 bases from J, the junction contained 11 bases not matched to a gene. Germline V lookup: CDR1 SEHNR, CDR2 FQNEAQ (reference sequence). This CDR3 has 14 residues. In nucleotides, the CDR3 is TGTGCCAGCAGCGAACCGCTAGCGGGGGGCCGAGAGTTCTTC. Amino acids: CASSEPLAGGREFF.

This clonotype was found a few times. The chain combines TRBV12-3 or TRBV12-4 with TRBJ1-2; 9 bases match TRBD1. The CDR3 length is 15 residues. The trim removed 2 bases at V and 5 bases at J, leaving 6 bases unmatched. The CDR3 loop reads CASSLRGTGYYGYTF. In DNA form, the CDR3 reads TGTGCCAGCAGTTTAAGGGGGACAGGGTATTATGGCTACACCTTC.

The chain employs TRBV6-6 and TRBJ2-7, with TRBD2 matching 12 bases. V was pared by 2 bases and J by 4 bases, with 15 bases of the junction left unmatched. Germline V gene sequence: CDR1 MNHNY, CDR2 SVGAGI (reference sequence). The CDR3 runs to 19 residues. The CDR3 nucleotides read TGTGCCAGCAGTTACGCTCTGGGTCTAGCGGGAGGGCCATCGTACGAGCAGTACTTC. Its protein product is CASSYALGLAGGPSYEQYF.